What follows describes a single T cell receptor (beta chain). Clones were sequenced by immunoSEQ multiplex PCR, and TCRdb holds only the in-frame ones, with some missing. The sample consists of nearly 250,000 clones, about 82% of them appearing once. Cohorts were assigned according to the clinical history that participants reported. Recovered Cohort 3 donors showed two negative PCRs, clearance, or symptom resolution. This entry comes from a study of blood T cell repertoires in COVID-19. CDR1 and CDR2 (germline): SEHNR, FQNEAQ (reference sequence). V lost 7 bases and J lost 5, with 8 bases in between. This CDR3 is 11 amino acids long.

Source material: PBMCs or T cells enriched from blood (not recorded which). This chain connects TRBV7-9 to TRBJ1-1; the D gene is possibly TRBD1 (6 bases). The clonotype originates from a woman between 50 and 59 years old who had recovered from COVID-19. CDR3: CASNRVTEAFF. DNA of the CDR3: TGTGCCAGCAACAGGGTAACTGAAGCTTTCTTT.